This T cell receptor beta chain stems from a study of CD8+CD57+ T cells in acquired aplastic anemia. General observations from the study: Patients versus controls showed no significant CD8+ Simpson's diversity difference.

The germline V gene has CDR1 MNHEY and CDR2 SVGEGT. V lost 6 bases and J 4 bases, leaving 16 bases between the germline ends. This CDR3 region has 14 residues. Genomic DNA constituted the template upon which TCR beta VDJ and CDR3 profiling was performed. TCRdb reprocessed the reads via MiXCR and lists one record per CDR3 protein. Of over 150,000 distinct CDR3 sequences listed, just over 50% are singletons. The sample holds many counts of this clonotype. Its cognate antigen is unknown. Patients who underwent sequencing had shown CD8+CD57+ cell expansion by flow cytometry. Sequencing input: sorted CD4+, CD8+, or CD8+CD57+ T cells (not recorded which) from PBMCs. The chain employs TRBV6-2 or TRBV6-3 and TRBJ2-7; the D call may be TRBD1 or TRBD2 (5 bases each). This sequence originates from a human donor with aplastic anemia. CDR3 sequence (DNA): TGTGCCAGCAGCTCCGGGACGGAGTTTTACGAGCAGTACTTC. As protein: CASSSGTEFYEQYF.